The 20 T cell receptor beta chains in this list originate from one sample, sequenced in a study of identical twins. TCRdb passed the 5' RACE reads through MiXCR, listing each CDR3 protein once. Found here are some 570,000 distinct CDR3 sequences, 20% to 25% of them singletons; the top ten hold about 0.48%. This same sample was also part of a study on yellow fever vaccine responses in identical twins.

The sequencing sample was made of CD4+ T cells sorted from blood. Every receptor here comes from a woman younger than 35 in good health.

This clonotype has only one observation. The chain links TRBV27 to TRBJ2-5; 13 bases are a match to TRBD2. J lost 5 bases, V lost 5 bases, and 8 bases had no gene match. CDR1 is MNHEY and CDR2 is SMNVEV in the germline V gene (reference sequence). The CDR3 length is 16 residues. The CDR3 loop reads CASSPRLAGGWETQYF. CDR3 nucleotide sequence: TGTGCCAGCAGTCCCCGACTAGCGGGGGGCTGGGAGACCCAGTACTTC.

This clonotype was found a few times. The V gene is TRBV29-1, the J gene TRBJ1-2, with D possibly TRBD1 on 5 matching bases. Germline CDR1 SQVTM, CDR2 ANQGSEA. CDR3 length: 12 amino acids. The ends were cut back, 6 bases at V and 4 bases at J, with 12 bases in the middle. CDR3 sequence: CSVQDSSYGYTF. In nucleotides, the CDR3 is TGCAGCGTACAAGACAGTTCCTATGGCTACACCTTC.

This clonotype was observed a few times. CDR3 region: CSVAGKMNTEAFF. In nucleotides, the CDR3 is TGCAGCGTTGCAGGCAAGATGAACACTGAAGCTTTCTTT. The chain uses TRBV29-1 and TRBJ1-1, with D unresolved. This CDR3 contains 13 residues. Germline CDR1 is SQVTM and CDR2 is ANQGSEA. Trimming pared 4 bases from V and 0 bases from J, leaving 9 bases between.

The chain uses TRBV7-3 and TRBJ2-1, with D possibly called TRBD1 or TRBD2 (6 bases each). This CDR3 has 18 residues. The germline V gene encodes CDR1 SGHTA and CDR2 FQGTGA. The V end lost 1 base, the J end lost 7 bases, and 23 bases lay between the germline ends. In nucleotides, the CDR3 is TGTGCCAGCAGCTTAAGGGGATCCGGGACTCCAAGGGGGAATGAGCAGTTCTTC. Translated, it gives CASSLRGSGTPRGNEQFF. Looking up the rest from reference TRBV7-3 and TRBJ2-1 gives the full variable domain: GAGVSQTPSNKVTEKGKYVELRCDPISGHTALYWYRQSLGQGPEFLIYFQGTGAADDSGLPNDRFFAVRPEGSVSTLKIQRTERGDSAVYLCASSLRGSGTPRGNEQFFGPGTRLTVL.

DNA for the CDR3: TGTGCCAGCAGTCACATACCCGGGGAGCTGTTTTTT. Protein sequence: CASSHIPGELFF. V and J are TRBV6-6 and TRBJ2-2; no reliable D call. CDR1 is MNHNY, CDR2 SVGAGI, per germline (reference sequence). The CDR3 contains 12 residues. V was pared by 5 bases and J by 6 bases, with 7 bases between.

The CDR3 reads CASSLDKGSYEQYF. The CDR3 region has the DNA TGCGCCAGCAGCTTGGACAAGGGGTCCTACGAGCAGTACTTC. The chain employs TRBV5-1 and TRBJ2-7; D might be TRBD1 (5 bases). V lost 0 bases to trimming and J lost 1 base, with 8 bases between them. The CDR3 runs 14 residues. Germline CDR1 and CDR2: SGHRS and YFSETQ.

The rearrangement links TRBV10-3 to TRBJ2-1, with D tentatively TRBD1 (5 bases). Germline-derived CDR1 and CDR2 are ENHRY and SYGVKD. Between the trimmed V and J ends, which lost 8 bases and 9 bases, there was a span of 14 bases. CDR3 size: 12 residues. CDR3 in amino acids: CAIGADGFEQFF. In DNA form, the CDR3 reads TGTGCCATCGGGGCCGATGGGTTTGAGCAGTTCTTC.

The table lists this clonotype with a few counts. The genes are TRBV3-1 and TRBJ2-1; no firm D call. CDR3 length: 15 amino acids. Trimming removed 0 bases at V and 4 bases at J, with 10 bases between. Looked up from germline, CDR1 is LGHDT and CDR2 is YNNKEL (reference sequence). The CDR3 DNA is TGTGCCAGCAGCCAAGAGGGAACTGGTTACAATGAGCAGTTCTTC. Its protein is CASSQEGTGYNEQFF.

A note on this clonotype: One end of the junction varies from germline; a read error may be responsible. The CDR3 protein is CASCLGPSGSIGTDTQYF. The CDR3 bases are TGTGCCAGCTGTTTAGGTCCTAGCGGGAGTATCGGCACAGATACGCAGTATTTT. The chain links TRBV12-3 or TRBV12-4 to TRBJ2-3; 10 nucleotides agree with TRBD2. CDR3 length: 18 amino acids.

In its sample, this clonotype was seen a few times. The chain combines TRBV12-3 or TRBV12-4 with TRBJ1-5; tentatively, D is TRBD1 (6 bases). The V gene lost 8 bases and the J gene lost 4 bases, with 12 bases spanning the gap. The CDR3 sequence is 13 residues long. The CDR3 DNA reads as TGTGCCAGCGGCAGGGGCGGTAATCAGCCCCAGCATTTT. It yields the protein CASGRGGNQPQHF.

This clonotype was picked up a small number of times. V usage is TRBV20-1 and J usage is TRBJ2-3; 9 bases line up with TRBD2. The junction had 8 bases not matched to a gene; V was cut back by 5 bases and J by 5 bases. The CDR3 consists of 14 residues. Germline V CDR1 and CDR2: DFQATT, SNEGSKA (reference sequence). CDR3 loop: CSAPLAGIQDTQYF. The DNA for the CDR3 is TGCAGTGCTCCTCTAGCGGGAATACAAGATACGCAGTATTTT.

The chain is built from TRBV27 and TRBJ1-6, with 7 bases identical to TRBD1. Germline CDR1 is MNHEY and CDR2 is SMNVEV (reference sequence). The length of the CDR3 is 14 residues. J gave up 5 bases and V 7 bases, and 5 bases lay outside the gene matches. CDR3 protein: CASNQGQNNSPLHF. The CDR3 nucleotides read TGTGCCAGCAATCAGGGACAGAATAATTCACCCCTCCACTTT.

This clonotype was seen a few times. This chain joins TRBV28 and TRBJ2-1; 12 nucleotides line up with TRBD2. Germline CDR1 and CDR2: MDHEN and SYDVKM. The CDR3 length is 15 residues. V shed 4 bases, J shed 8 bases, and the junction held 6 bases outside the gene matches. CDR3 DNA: TGTGCCAGCAGTTCCTACCTAGCGGGGGGGCATGAGCAGTTCTTC. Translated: CASSSYLAGGHEQFF.

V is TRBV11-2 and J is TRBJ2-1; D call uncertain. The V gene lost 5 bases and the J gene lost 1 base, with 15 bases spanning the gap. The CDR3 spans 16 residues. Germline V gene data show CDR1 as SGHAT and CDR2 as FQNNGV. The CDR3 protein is CASSPLGSVSYNEQFF. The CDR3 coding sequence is TGTGCCAGCAGCCCCCTTGGAAGTGTTTCCTACAATGAGCAGTTCTTC.

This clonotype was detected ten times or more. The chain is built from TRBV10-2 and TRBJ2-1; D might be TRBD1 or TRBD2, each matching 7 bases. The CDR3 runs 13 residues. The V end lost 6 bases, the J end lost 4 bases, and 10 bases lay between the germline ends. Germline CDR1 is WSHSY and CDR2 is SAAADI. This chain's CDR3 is CASSQGGYNEQFF. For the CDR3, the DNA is TGCGCCAGCAGCCAGGGGGGGTACAATGAGCAGTTCTTC.

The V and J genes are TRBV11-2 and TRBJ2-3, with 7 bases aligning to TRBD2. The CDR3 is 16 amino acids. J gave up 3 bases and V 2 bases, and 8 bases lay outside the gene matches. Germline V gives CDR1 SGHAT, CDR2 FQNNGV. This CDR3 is CASSLWLAAKTDTQYF. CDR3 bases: TGTGCCAGCAGCTTATGGCTAGCGGCCAAAACAGATACGCAGTATTTT.

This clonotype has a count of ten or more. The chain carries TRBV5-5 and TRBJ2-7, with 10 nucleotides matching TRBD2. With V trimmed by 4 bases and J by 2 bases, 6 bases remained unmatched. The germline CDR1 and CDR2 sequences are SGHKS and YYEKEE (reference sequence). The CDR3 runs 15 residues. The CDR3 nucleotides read TGTGCCAGCAGCGTTGGACTAGCGGATCCCTACGAGCAGTACTTC. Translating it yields CASSVGLADPYEQYF.

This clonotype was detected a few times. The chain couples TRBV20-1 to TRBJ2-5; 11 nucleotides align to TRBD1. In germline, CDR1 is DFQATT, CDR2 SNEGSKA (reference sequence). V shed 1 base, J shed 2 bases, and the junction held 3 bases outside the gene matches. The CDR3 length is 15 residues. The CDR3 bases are TGCAGTGCTAGAGCCGGGACAGGGGGTCAAGAGACCCAGTACTTC. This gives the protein CSARAGTGGQETQYF.

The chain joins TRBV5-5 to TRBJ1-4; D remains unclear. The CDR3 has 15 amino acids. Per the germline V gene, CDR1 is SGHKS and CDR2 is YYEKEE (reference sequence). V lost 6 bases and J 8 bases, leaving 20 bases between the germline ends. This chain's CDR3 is CASNLRTQPGEKLFF. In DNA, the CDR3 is TGTGCCAGCAACCTTCGTACCCAGCCCGGCGAAAAACTGTTTTTT.

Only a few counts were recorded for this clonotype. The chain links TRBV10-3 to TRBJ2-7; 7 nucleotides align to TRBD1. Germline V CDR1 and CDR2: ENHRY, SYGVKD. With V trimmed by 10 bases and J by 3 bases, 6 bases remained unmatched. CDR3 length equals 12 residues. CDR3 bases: TGTGCCACCGGGGACAGTCACTACGAGCAGTACTTC. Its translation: CATGDSHYEQYF.